Listed below are T cell receptor beta chains from one sample, sequenced in a study of T-cell memory formation after mild COVID-19. TCRdb passed the 5' RACE reads through MiXCR, listing each CDR3 protein once. This table holds under 85,000 distinct CDR3 sequences, about 15% found once. The sample taken for sequencing was PBMCs or a T cell subset sorted from them (not recorded which). Receptor source: an adult woman who had mild COVID-19 (a few samples of this study predate the infection). Cell type and time point are not known. The conserved cysteine and the conserved F or W are not part of the CDR3 here.

CDR3: SAPRAVRPTDTQY; J: NA; V: TRBV20-1
CDR3: SARGISGGAPSTDTQY; J: TRBJ2-3; V: TRBV20-1
CDR3: ASSLAHRYNEQF; J: TRBJ2-1; V: TRBV7-8
CDR3: ASSQDTNRVGGNEQF; J: TRBJ2-1; V: TRBV4-3
CDR3: ASSLRSGWTDTQY; J: TRBJ2-3; V: TRBV5-6
CDR3: ATMDSITDTQY; J: TRBJ2-3; V: TRBV24-1
CDR3: ASSPLAANEQF; J: TRBJ2-1; V: TRBV19
CDR3: ASSPLDEQF; J: TRBJ2-1; V: TRBV18
CDR3: ASSEGDSYEQY; J: TRBJ2-7; V: TRBV25-1
CDR3: ASSFSGETDTQY; J: TRBJ2-3; V: TRBV7-6
CDR3: ASSQAYQTASYGYT; J: TRBJ1-2; V: TRBV4-1
CDR3: ASSLEASGGLIGDTQY; J: TRBJ2-3; V: TRBV5-1
CDR3: ASSWGDQGTLGEQY; J: TRBJ2-7; V: TRBV5-1
CDR3: ASRFLGAQETQY; J: TRBJ2-5; V: TRBV5-1
CDR3: ASAVSYEQY; J: TRBJ2-7; V: TRBV12-3/TRBV12-4
CDR3: ASSGGNSGDEQF; J: TRBJ2-1; V: TRBV25-1
CDR3: ASSQDHEQGGYGYT; J: TRBJ1-2; V: TRBV4-3
CDR3: ASSQDPSGKQETQY; J: TRBJ2-5; V: TRBV6-5
CDR3: ASSKARQGAILFQETQY; J: TRBJ2-5; V: TRBV21-1
CDR3: ASSYGRGAMWGTDTQY; J: TRBJ2-3; V: TRBV6-5
CDR3: ASSYVQGGDEQY; J: TRBJ2-7; V: TRBV6-5
CDR3: ASSYSPAGGLSGELF; J: TRBJ2-2; V: TRBV6-5
CDR3: ASSSTGGYEQY; J: TRBJ2-7; V: TRBV7-9
CDR3: ASSQDRSSYEQY; J: TRBJ2-7; V: TRBV4-2
CDR3: ASSSARGGADTQY; J: TRBJ2-3; V: TRBV5-1
CDR3: ASRPHYGYT; J: TRBJ1-2; V: TRBV6-1
CDR3: ATSRDRSSYNEQF; J: TRBJ2-1; V: TRBV15
CDR3: ASSYSEGGIGSPLH; J: TRBJ1-6; V: TRBV6-5
CDR3: ASSSGLYSTDTQY; J: TRBJ2-3; V: TRBV5-1
CDR3: AISELPRTSGRTGELF; J: TRBJ2-2; V: TRBV10-3
CDR3: ASSFDPGAHGTDTQY; J: TRBJ2-3; V: TRBV12-3/TRBV12-4